This T cell receptor beta chain emerged from a study of blood T cell repertoires in COVID-19. Study as a whole: From T cells, B-cell-depleted T cells, or PBMCs came the material, which was cDNA or gDNA.

As handled by the study authors: Amplification from reference gene primers served as the basis for estimated nucleated cell counts. Sequencing used immunoSEQ multiplex PCR; TCRdb keeps in-frame clones, though not all of them. That table gives V, J and clone size, and the DNA gave D and trimming. The sample includes around 400,000 clones, around 87% of them seen just once. This CDR3 has 15 residues. Germline V gene data show CDR1 as SEHNR and CDR2 as FQNEAQ (reference sequence). Trimming took off 3 bases at V and 3 bases at J, with 14 bases between the two ends. The material sequenced was peripheral blood. The TCR comes from a woman younger than 45 with COVID-19, enrolled during active disease. The chain couples TRBV7-9 to TRBJ1-1, with D maybe TRBD1 (6 bases). The CDR3 coding sequence is TGTGCCAGCAGCTTGGACAGTCACAAGGACACTGAAGCTTTCTTT. This codes for CASSLDSHKDTEAFF.